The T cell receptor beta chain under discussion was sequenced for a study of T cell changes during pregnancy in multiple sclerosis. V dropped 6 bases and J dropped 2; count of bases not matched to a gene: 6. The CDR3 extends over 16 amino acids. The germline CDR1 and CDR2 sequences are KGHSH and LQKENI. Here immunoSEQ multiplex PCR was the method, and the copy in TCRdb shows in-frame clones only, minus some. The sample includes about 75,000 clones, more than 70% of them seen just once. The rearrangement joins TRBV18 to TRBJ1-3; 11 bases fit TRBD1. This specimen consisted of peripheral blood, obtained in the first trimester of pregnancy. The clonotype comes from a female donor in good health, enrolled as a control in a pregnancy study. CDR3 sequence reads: CASSPGTGGAGNTIYF. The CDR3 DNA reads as TGTGCCAGCTCCCCCGGGACAGGGGGAGCTGGAAACACCATATATTTT.